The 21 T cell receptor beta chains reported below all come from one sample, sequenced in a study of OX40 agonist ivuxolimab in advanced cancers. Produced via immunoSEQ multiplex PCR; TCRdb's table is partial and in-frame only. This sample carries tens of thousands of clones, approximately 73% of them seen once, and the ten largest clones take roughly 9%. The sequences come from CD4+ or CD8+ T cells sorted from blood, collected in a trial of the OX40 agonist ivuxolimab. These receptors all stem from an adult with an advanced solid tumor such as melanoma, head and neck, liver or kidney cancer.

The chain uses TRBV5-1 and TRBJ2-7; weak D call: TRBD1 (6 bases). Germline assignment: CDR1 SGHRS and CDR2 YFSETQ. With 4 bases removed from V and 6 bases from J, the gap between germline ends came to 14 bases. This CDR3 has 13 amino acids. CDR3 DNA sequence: TGCGCCAGCAGCGAGACAGGACCCCGCGAGCAGTACTTC. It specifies CASSETGPREQYF. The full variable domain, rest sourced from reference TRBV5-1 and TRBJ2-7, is KAGVTQTPRYLIKTRGQQVTLSCSPISGHRSVSWYQQTPGQGLQFLFEYFSETQRNKGNFPGRFSGRQFSNSRSEMNVSTLELGDSALYLCASSETGPREQYFGPGTRLTVT.

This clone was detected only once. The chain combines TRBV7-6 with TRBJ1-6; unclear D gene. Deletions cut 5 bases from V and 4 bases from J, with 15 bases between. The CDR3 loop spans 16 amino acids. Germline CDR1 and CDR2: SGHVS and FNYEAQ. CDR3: CASSPSGIGYNSPLHF. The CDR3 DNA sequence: TGTGCCAGCAGCCCTAGTGGGATAGGATATAATTCACCCCTCCACTTT.

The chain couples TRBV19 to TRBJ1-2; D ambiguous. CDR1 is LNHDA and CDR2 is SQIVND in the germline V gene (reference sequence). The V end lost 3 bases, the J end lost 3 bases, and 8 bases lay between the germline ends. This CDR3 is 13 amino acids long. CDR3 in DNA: TGTGCCAGTAGTATGAGAGCTTACTATGGCTACACCTTC. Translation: CASSMRAYYGYTF.

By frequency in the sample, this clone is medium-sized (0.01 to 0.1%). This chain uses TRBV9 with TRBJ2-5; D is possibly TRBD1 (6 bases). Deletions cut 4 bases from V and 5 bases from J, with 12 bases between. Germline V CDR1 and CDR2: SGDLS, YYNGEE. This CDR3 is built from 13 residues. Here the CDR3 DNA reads TGTGCCAGCAGCTTTAGTAGGGGGGAGACCCAGTACTTC. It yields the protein CASSFSRGETQYF.

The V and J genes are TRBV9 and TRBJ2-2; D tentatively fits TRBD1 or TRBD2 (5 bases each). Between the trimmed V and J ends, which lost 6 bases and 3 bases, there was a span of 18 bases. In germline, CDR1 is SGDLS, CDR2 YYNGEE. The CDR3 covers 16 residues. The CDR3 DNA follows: TGTGCCAGCAAAAATGAGGCAGGGAGCCACACCGGGGAGCTGTTTTTT. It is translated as CASKNEAGSHTGELFF. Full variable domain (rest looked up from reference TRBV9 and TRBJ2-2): DSGVTQTPKHLITATGQRVTLRCSPRSGDLSVYWYQQSLDQGLQFLIQYYNGEERAKGNILERFSAQQFPDLHSELNLSSLELGDSALYFCASKNEAGSHTGELFFGEGSRLTVL.

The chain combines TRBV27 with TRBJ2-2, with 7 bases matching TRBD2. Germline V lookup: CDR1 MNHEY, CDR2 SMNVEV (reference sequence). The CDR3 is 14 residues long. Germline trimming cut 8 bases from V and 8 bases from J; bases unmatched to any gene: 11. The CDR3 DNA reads TGTGCCAGCTCCGGGGGGTTCTCTTCGGGGGAGCTGTTTTTT. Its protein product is CASSGGFSSGELFF.

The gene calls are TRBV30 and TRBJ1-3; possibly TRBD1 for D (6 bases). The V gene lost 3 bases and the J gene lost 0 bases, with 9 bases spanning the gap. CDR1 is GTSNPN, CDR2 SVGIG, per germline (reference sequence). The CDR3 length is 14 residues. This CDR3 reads CAWSTGSSGNTIYF. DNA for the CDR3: TGTGCCTGGAGCACAGGGAGCTCTGGAAACACCATATATTTT.

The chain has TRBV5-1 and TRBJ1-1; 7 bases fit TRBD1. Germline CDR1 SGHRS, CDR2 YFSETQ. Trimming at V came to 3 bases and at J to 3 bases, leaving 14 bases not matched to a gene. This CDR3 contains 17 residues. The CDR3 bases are TGCGCCAGCAGCTGGGGAACCGGGACAGTGAAAGACACTGAAGCTTTCTTT. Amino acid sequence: CASSWGTGTVKDTEAFF.

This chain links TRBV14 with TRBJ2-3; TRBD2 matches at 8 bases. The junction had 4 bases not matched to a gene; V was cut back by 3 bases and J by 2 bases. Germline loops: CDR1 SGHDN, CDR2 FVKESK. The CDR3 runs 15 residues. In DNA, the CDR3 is TGTGCCAGCAGCCAGCAAGCGGGGGACACAGATACGCAGTATTTT. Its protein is CASSQQAGDTDTQYF.

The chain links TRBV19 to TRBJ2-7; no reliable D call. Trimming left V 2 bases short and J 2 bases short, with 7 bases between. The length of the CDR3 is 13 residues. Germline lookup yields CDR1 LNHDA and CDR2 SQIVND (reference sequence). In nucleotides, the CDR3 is TGTGCCAGTAGTATATCCCTAACCTACGAGCAGTACTTC. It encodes CASSISLTYEQYF.

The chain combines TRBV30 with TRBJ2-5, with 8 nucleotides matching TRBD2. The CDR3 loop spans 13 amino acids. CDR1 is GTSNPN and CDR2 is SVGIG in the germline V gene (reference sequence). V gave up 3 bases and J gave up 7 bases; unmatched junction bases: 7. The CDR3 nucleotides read TGTGCCTGGAGGCCCCCGGGGGGGGTGACCCAGTACTTC. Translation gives CAWRPPGGVTQYF.

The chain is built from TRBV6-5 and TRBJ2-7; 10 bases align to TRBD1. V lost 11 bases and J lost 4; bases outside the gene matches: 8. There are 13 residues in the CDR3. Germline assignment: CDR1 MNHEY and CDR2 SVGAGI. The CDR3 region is CASGTGASYEQYF. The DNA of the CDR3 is TGTGCCTCCGGGACAGGGGCTTCATACGAGCAGTACTTC.

CDR3 amino acids: CASSILADTYEQYF. CDR3 DNA: TGTGCCAGTAGTATATTAGCAGATACCTACGAGCAGTACTTC. V is TRBV19 and J is TRBJ2-7; no firm D call. V dropped 2 bases and J dropped 2 bases, with 10 bases sitting between them. Germline CDR1 is LNHDA and CDR2 is SQIVND (reference sequence). The CDR3 runs to 14 residues.

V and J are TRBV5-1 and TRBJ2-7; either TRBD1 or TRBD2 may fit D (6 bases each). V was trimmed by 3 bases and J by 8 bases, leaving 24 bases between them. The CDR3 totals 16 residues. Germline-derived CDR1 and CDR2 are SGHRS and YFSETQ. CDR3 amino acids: CASSSSLGGSTIQQYF. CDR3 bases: TGCGCCAGCAGCTCGAGTCTAGGGGGGTCTACGATCCAGCAGTACTTC.

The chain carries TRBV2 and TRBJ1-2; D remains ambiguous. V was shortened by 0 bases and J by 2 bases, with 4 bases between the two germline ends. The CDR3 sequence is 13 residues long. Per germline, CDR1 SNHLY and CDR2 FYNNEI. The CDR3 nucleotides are TGTGCCAGCAGTGAAGCGGTCAACTATGGCTACACCTTC. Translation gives CASSEAVNYGYTF.

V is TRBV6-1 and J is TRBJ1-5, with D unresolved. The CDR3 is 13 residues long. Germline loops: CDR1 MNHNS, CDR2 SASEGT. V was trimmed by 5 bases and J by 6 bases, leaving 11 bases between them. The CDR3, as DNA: TGTGCCAGCAGTAGGGAAATCGGTCAGCCCCAGCATTTT. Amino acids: CASSREIGQPQHF.

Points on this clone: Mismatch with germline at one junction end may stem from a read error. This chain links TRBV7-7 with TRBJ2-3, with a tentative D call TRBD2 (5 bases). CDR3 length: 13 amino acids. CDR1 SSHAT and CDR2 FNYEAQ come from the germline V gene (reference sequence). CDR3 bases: TGTGCTAGCAGCTTAGAAGGAGGAGGAACGCAGTATTTT. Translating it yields CASSLEGGGTQYF.

CDR3 nucleotide sequence: TGTGCCAGCAGCGAACTAGCGGGGGGTTACAATGAGCAGTTCTTC. Its translation is CASSELAGGYNEQFF. The chain couples TRBV6-4 to TRBJ2-1; 12 nucleotides agree with TRBD2. With 6 bases clipped from V and 4 bases from J, the junction kept 4 bases outside the gene matches. CDR1 is MRHNA and CDR2 is SNTAGT in the germline V gene. This CDR3 has 15 amino acids.

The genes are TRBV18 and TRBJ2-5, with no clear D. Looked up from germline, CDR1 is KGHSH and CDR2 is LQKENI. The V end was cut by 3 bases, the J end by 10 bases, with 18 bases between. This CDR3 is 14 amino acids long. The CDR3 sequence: CASSPYAASTIQYF. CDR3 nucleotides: TGTGCCAGCTCACCCTACGCGGCCTCCACCATCCAGTACTTC.

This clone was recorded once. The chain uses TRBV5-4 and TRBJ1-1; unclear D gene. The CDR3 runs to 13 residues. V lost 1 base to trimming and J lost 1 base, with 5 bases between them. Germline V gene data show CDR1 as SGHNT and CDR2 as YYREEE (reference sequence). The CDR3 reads CASSLRSNTEAFF. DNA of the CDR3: TGTGCCAGCAGCTTGAGATCGAACACTGAAGCTTTCTTT.

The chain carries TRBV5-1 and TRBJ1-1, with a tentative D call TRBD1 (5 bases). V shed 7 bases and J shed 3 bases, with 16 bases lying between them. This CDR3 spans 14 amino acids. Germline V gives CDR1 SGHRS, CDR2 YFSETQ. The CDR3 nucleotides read TGCGCCAGCGGGCCTTTTGACAGAGACACTGAAGCTTTCTTT. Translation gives CASGPFDRDTEAFF.